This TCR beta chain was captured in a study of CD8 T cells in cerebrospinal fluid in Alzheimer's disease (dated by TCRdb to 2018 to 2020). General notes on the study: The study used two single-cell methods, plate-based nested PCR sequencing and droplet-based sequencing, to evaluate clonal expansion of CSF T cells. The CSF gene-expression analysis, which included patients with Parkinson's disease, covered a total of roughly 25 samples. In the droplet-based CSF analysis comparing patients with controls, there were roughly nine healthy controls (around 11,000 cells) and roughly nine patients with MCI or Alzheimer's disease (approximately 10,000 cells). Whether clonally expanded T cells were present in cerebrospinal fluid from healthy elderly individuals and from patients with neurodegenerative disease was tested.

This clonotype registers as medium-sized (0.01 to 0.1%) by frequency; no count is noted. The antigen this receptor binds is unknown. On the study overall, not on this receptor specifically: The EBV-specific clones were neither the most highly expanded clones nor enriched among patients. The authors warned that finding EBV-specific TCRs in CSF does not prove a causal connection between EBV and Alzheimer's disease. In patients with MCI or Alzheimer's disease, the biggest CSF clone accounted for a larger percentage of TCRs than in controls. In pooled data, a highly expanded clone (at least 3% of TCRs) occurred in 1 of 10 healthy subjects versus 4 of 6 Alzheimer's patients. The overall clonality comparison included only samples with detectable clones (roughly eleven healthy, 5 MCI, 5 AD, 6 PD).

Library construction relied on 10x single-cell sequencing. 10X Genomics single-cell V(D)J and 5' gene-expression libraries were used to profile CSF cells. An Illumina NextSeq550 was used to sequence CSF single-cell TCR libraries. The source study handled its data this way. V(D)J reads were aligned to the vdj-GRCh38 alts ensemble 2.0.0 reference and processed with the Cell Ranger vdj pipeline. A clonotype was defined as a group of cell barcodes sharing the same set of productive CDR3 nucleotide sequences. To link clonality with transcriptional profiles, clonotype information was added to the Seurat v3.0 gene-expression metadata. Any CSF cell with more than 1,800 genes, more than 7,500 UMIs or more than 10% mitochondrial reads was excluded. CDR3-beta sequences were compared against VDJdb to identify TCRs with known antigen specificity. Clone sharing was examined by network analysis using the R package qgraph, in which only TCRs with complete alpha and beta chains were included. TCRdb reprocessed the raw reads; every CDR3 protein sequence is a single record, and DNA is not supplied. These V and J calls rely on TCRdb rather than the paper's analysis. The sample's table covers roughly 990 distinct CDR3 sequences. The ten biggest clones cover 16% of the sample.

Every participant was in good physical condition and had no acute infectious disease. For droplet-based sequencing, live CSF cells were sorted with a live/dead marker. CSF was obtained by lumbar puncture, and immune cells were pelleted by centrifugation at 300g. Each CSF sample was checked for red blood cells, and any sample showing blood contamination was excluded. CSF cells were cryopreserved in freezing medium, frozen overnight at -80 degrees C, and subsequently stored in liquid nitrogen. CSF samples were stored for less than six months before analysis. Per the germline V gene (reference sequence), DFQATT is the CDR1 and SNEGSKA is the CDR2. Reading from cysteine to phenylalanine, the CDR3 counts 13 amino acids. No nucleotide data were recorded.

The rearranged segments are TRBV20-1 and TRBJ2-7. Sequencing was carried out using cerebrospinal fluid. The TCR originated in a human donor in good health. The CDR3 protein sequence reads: CSARDLVSRKQYF.